The next 26 T cell receptor beta chains were all read from a single sample in a study of regulatory T cells in long-lasting Graves disease. With RNA extracted from PBMCs as input, the TCR library was made. TCRdb reanalysed the reads using MiXCR and keeps one entry per CDR3 protein. The profile shows roughly 780 distinct CDR3 sequences, roughly three fifths of them singletons. Sequenced material: peripheral blood mononuclear cells (PBMCs), taken with antithyroid drug treatment, in newly diagnosed or persistent Graves disease (not recorded which). Receptors originate from a female donor with Graves disease.

The chain links TRBV20-1 to TRBJ2-1; D ambiguous. Trimming removed 4 bases at V and 2 bases at J, with 9 bases between. This CDR3 has 13 amino acids. Germline V lookup: CDR1 DFQATT, CDR2 SNEGSKA (reference sequence). CDR3 coding DNA: TGCAGTGCTAATAGGATACCCTACAATGAGCAGTTCTTC. This gives the protein CSANRIPYNEQFF.

This clonotype was observed a handful of times. The chain carries TRBV29-1 and TRBJ2-1, with D unclear. Deletions cut 0 bases from V and 5 bases from J, with 8 bases between. Germline assignment: CDR1 SQVTM and CDR2 ANQGSEA. The CDR3 extends over 13 amino acids. CDR3 in amino acids: CSVEEGTDNEQFF. CDR3 DNA: TGCAGCGTTGAAGAGGGCACAGACAATGAGCAGTTCTTC.

There are a few counts of this clonotype. V and J are TRBV5-5 and TRBJ1-6; perhaps TRBD1 as D (5 bases). This CDR3 comprises 15 residues. CDR1 is SGHKS, CDR2 YYEKEE, per germline (reference sequence). Trimming took off 1 base at V and 10 bases at J, with 15 bases between the two ends. In DNA, the CDR3 is TGTGCCAGCAGCTTGTACGCGGATTGGGGGTCACCCCTCCACTTT. Translating it yields CASSLYADWGSPLHF.

The chain is built from TRBV5-5 and TRBJ2-1; possible D gene TRBD2, 6 bases. The germline V gene encodes CDR1 SGHKS and CDR2 YYEKEE (reference sequence). V lost 3 bases to trimming and J lost 9 bases, with 13 bases between them. This CDR3 region has 13 residues. The CDR3 sequence: CASSSGLFIEQFF. As DNA, the CDR3 is TGTGCCAGCAGCTCAGGACTATTTATTGAGCAGTTCTTC. Full variable domain (rest looked up from reference TRBV5-5 and TRBJ2-1): DAGVTQSPTHLIKTRGQQVTLRCSPISGHKSVSWYQQVLGQGPQFIFQYYEKEERGRGNFPDRFSARQFPNYSSELNVNALLLGDSALYLCASSSGLFIEQFFGPGTRLTVL.

The gene calls are TRBV28 and TRBJ2-3; D uncertain. The CDR3 has 14 residues. V gave up 3 bases and J gave up 0 bases, with 7 bases separating them. Germline CDR1 MDHEN, CDR2 SYDVKM. The CDR3 sequence: CASSLLSSTDTQYF. The CDR3, as DNA: TGTGCCAGCAGTTTGTTGAGTAGCACAGATACGCAGTATTTT.

This clonotype was recorded only once. The chain couples TRBV7-2 to TRBJ2-1; 7 positions match TRBD2. This CDR3 contains 14 residues. Germline CDR1 SGHTA, CDR2 FQGNSA. With 2 bases clipped from V and 2 bases from J, the junction kept 0 bases outside the gene matches. This chain's CDR3 is CASSLTSAYNEQFF. The CDR3 DNA is TGTGCCAGCAGCTTAACTAGCGCCTACAATGAGCAGTTCTTC.

The chain is built from TRBV13 and TRBJ2-3, with D perhaps given as TRBD1 or TRBD2 (5 bases each). The CDR3 is 14 residues long. Trimming shortened V by 5 bases and J by 3 bases, and 12 bases separated the two germline ends. Germline lookup yields CDR1 PRHDT and CDR2 FYEKMQ (reference sequence). The CDR3, as DNA: TGTGCCAGCAGCCCATGGGGACCAACAGATACGCAGTATTTT. This gives the protein CASSPWGPTDTQYF. The complete variable domain, with remaining parts taken from reference TRBV13 and TRBJ2-3, reads AAGVIQSPRHLIKEKRETATLKCYPIPRHDTVYWYQQGPGQDPQFLISFYEKMQSDKGSIPDRFSAQQFSDYHSELNMSSLELGDSALYFCASSPWGPTDTQYFGPGTRLTVL.

The V gene is TRBV7-9, the J gene TRBJ2-6, with TRBD2 matching over 9 bases. V lost 5 bases to trimming and J lost 0 bases; unmatched junction nucleotides: 8. CDR3 size: 18 residues. CDR1 and CDR2 (germline): SEHNR, FQNEAQ (reference sequence). The CDR3 sequence: CASSDIAGDTSGANVLTF. CDR3 in DNA: TGTGCCAGCAGCGACATAGCGGGAGATACCTCTGGGGCCAACGTCCTGACTTTC.

The V call is TRBV29-1, the J call TRBJ2-1, with D possibly being TRBD1 or TRBD2 (5 bases each). The CDR3 covers 14 residues. Germline V gene sequence: CDR1 SQVTM, CDR2 ANQGSEA. Trimming took 6 bases from V and 0 from J, leaving 12 bases between them. The CDR3 sequence: CSVGASNSYNEQFF. The CDR3 region has the DNA TGCAGCGTCGGGGCCAGCAACTCCTACAATGAGCAGTTCTTC.

The gene calls are TRBV20-1 and TRBJ2-7; 8 bases are shared with TRBD2. The trim removed 6 bases at V and 5 bases at J, leaving 9 bases unmatched. There are 13 residues in the CDR3. Germline CDR1 is DFQATT and CDR2 is SNEGSKA (reference sequence). The CDR3 coding sequence is TGCAGTGCCGAACGAGCGGGAGTTAACGAGCAGTACTTC. It translates to CSAERAGVNEQYF.

This chain uses TRBV5-1 with TRBJ2-5, with TRBD2 identical over 10 bases. Trimming cost V 4 bases and J 4 bases; bases outside gene matches: 16. Germline CDR1 and CDR2: SGHRS and YFSETQ. This CDR3 spans 18 amino acids. The CDR3 protein is CASSHGLAVDWGVETQYF. In DNA, the CDR3 is TGCGCCAGCAGCCACGGACTAGCGGTAGACTGGGGCGTAGAGACCCAGTACTTC.

This clonotype was picked up a small number of times. This chain connects TRBV28 to TRBJ2-1; 7 bases fit TRBD1. The germline V gene encodes CDR1 MDHEN and CDR2 SYDVKM. The CDR3 has 14 amino acids. The junction had 8 bases not matched to a gene; V was cut back by 7 bases and J by 5 bases. CDR3 DNA sequence: TGTGCCAGCAACCTACAGGGGTTTAACAATGAGCAGTTCTTC. Its translation: CASNLQGFNNEQFF.

The chain is built from TRBV6-1 and TRBJ1-2; the D gene is possibly TRBD1 (5 bases). This CDR3 is built from 15 residues. Trimming cost V 5 bases and J 4 bases, with 17 bases left between them. The germline V gene encodes CDR1 MNHNS and CDR2 SASEGT. The CDR3 region has the DNA TGTGCCAGCAGTCCCGTGATGGGGCAGTTCTATGGCTACACCTTC. Protein product: CASSPVMGQFYGYTF.

This clonotype was seen only once. The genes are TRBV5-8 and TRBJ1-1; 8 bases are a match to TRBD1. V trimming: 2 bases; J trimming: 6 bases; junction bases outside the gene matches: 9. The CDR3 runs 15 residues. Germline values: CDR1 SGHTS, CDR2 YDEGEE. DNA of the CDR3: TGTGCCAGCAGCTTTCCAGGGGGCGTCGCGGCTGAAGCTTTCTTT. It codes for CASSFPGGVAAEAFF.

By sample share, this clonotype is hyperexpanded. The V call is TRBV7-2, the J call TRBJ2-7; the match to TRBD1 covers 9 bases. CDR1 is SGHTA, CDR2 FQGNSA, per germline. The ends lost 1 base at V and 3 bases at J; junction bases unmatched: 7. This CDR3 is 16 amino acids long. The CDR3 protein is CASSLVEQGAFYEQYF. CDR3 DNA sequence: TGTGCCAGCAGCTTAGTAGAACAGGGGGCTTTCTACGAGCAGTACTTC.

The chain combines TRBV7-9 with TRBJ2-1; D might be TRBD2 (5 bases). This CDR3 is 14 amino acids long. The V end lost 8 bases, the J end lost 2 bases, and 13 bases lay between the germline ends. From germline, CDR1 is SEHNR and CDR2 FQNEAQ (reference sequence). CDR3 amino acids: CASAISAAYNEQFF. CDR3 nucleotides: TGTGCCAGCGCGATTAGCGCCGCCTACAATGAGCAGTTCTTC.

The rearrangement links TRBV11-2 to TRBJ2-2; a possible D gene is TRBD1 (5 bases). Germline CDR1 is SGHAT and CDR2 is FQNNGV. Trimming took 1 base from V and 5 from J, leaving 14 bases between them. CDR3 length: 16 residues. CDR3 in amino acids: CASSLGPTALTGELFF. The CDR3 DNA is TGTGCCAGCAGCTTAGGCCCGACAGCCCTGACCGGGGAGCTGTTTTTT.

This clonotype showed up just a few times. This chain connects TRBV3-1 to TRBJ1-2; D may be TRBD1 (5 bases). Looked up from germline, CDR1 is LGHDT and CDR2 is YNNKEL (reference sequence). Trimming shortened V by 4 bases and J by 2 bases, and 8 bases separated the two germline ends. CDR3 length: 13 amino acids. The DNA for the CDR3 is TGTGCCAGCAGCCGGGACGGCAACTATGGCTACACCTTC. This translates into CASSRDGNYGYTF.

The chain joins TRBV28 to TRBJ1-5; no reliable D call. Germline lookup yields CDR1 MDHEN and CDR2 SYDVKM. CDR3 length: 13 amino acids. V shed 7 bases and J shed 2 bases, with 9 bases lying between them. The CDR3 sequence: CASNFLGNQPQHF. The DNA of the CDR3 is TGTGCCAGCAATTTCCTTGGCAATCAGCCCCAGCATTTT.

This clonotype was found once. The gene calls are TRBV6-2 or TRBV6-3 and TRBJ1-1; no firm D call. CDR3 length equals 15 residues. Germline-derived CDR1 and CDR2 are MNHEY and SVGEGT. Trimming took off 2 bases at V and 0 bases at J, with 10 bases between the two ends. CDR3 nucleotides: TGTGCCAGCAGTTACCTACTCGGGATGAACACTGAAGCTTTCTTT. This encodes CASSYLLGMNTEAFF.

This chain uses TRBV28 with TRBJ2-7; TRBD1 might be the D (6 bases). The germline CDR1 and CDR2 sequences are MDHEN and SYDVKM. The CDR3 runs to 14 residues. V lost 5 bases and J lost 3, with 14 bases in between. The CDR3 DNA is TGTGCCAGCAGTCTAACCAGGACAGTCTACGAGCAGTACTTC. It codes for CASSLTRTVYEQYF.

The rearrangement uses TRBV6-5 and TRBJ1-3; D gene uncertain. This CDR3 spans 14 amino acids. V was cut by 7 bases and J by 2 bases, with 12 bases left in between. Germline V CDR1 and CDR2: MNHEY, SVGAGI. For the CDR3, the DNA is TGTGCCAGCACCCACGAGGGTGCTGGAAACACCATATATTTT. Amino acids: CASTHEGAGNTIYF.

This chain uses TRBV4-3 with TRBJ2-7, with D tentatively TRBD1 (6 bases). Germline CDR1 is LGHNA and CDR2 is YSLEER. The CDR3 contains 15 residues. The V and J ends lost 2 bases and 1 base respectively, with 12 bases between them. The CDR3 here is CASSQYRDISYEQYF. CDR3 sequence (DNA): TGCGCCAGCAGCCAATACCGGGACATTTCCTACGAGCAGTACTTC.

The chain couples TRBV3-1 to TRBJ2-4, with D unclear. The length of the CDR3 is 15 residues. Germline V gene sequence: CDR1 LGHDT, CDR2 YNNKEL (reference sequence). Deletions cut 6 bases from V and 6 bases from J, with 18 bases between. The DNA for the CDR3 is TGTGCCAGCAGGGAGACCGGGCCGCGAGGAAACATTCAGTACTTC. This sequence encodes CASRETGPRGNIQYF.

In this sample, this clonotype is hyperexpanded. The J gene is TRBJ2-3, the V gene TRBV20-1; D unclear. Trimming took off 6 bases at V and 0 bases at J, with 10 bases between the two ends. CDR1 and CDR2 from the germline V gene are DFQATT and SNEGSKA (reference sequence). The CDR3 length is 13 residues. The CDR3 coding sequence is TGCAGTGCACTTCCCCTCAGCACAGATACGCAGTATTTT. This translates into CSALPLSTDTQYF.

This chain connects TRBV19 to TRBJ1-2, with D unresolved. Per the germline V gene, CDR1 is LNHDA and CDR2 is SQIVND (reference sequence). Trimming pared 2 bases from V and 5 bases from J, leaving 12 bases between. The CDR3 covers 14 residues. The CDR3: CASSISWEQYGYTF. Written as DNA, the CDR3 is TGTGCCAGTAGTATATCGTGGGAGCAATATGGCTACACCTTC.